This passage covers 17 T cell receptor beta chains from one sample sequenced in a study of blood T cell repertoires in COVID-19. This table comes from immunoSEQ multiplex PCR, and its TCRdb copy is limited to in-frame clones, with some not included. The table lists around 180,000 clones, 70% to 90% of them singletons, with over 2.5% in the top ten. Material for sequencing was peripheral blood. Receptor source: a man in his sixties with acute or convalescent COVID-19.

CDR3 amino acids: CASSQGQGSYEQYF. In nucleotides, the CDR3 is TGCGCCAGCAGCCAGGGACAGGGCTCCTACGAGCAGTACTTC. The chain links TRBV5-1 to TRBJ2-7; 9 nucleotides match TRBD1. V was clipped by 4 bases and J by 0 bases; unmatched bases: 2. The CDR3 covers 14 residues. CDR1 and CDR2 (germline): SGHRS, YFSETQ.

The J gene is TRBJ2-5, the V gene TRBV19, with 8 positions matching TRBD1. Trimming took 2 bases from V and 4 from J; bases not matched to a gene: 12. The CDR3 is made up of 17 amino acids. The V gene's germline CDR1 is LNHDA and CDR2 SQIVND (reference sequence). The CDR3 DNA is TGTGCCAGTAGTATAACCCCAACGGGTACAGGGGGAGAGACCCAGTACTTC. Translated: CASSITPTGTGGETQYF.

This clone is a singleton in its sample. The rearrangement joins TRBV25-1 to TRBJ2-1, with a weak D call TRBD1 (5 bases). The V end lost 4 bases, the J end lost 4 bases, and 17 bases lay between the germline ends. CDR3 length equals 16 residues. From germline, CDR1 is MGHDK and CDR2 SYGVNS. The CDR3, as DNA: TGTGCCAGCAGTGCCAATGGGGCCCGGCCATACAATGAGCAGTTCTTC. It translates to CASSANGARPYNEQFF.

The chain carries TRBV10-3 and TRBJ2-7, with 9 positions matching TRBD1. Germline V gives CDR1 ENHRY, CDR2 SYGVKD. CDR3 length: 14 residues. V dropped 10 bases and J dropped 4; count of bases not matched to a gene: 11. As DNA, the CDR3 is TGTGCCACCCACCAGGGACAGGGATCGTACGAGCAGTACTTC. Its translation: CATHQGQGSYEQYF.

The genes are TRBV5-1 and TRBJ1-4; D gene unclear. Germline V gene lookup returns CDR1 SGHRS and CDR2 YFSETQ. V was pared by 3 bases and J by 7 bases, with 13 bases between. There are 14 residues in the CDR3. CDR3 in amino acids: CASSSGTTGEKLFF. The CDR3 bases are TGCGCCAGCAGCTCTGGAACGACGGGTGAAAAACTGTTTTTT. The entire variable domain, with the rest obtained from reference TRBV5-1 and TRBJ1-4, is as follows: KAGVTQTPRYLIKTRGQQVTLSCSPISGHRSVSWYQQTPGQGLQFLFEYFSETQRNKGNFPGRFSGRQFSNSRSEMNVSTLELGDSALYLCASSSGTTGEKLFFGSGTQLSVL.

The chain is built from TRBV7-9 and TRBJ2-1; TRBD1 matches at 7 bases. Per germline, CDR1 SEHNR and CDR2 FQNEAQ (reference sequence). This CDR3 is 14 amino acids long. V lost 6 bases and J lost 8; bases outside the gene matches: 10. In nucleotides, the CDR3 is TGTGCCAGCAGTTTCCCTCGACAGGGTTATGAGCAGTTCTTC. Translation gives CASSFPRQGYEQFF.

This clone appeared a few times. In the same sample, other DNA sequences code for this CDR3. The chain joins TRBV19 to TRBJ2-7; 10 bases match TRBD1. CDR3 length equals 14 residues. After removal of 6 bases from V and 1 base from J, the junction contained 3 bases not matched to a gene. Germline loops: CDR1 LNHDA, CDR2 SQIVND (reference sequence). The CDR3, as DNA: TGTGCCAGTAGAAGGACAGGGGGATCCTACGAGCAGTACTTC. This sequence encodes CASRRTGGSYEQYF.

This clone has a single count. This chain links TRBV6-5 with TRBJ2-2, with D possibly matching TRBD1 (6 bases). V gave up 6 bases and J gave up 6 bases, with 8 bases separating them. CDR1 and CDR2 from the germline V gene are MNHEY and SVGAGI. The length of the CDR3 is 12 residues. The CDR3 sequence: CASRQGPGELFF. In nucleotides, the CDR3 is TGTGCCAGCAGACAGGGCCCCGGGGAGCTGTTTTTT.

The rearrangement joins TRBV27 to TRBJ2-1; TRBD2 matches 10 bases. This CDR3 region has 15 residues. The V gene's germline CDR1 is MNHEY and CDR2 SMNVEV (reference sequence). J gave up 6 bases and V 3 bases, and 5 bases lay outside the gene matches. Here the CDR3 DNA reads TGTGCCAGCAGTTTCCTAGCGGGAGTTATCAATGAGCAGTTCTTC. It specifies CASSFLAGVINEQFF.

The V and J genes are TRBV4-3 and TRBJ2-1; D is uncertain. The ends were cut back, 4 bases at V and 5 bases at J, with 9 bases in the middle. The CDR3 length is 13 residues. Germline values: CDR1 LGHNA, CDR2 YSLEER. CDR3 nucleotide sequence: TGCGCCAGCAGCCCCGAGGTTAACAATGAGCAGTTCTTC. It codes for CASSPEVNNEQFF.

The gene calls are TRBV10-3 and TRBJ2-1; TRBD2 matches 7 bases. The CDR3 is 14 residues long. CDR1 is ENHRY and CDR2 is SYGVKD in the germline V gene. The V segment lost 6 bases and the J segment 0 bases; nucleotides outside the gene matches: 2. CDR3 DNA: TGTGCCATCAGCCGGACTAGCTCCTACAATGAGCAGTTCTTC. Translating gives CAISRTSSYNEQFF.

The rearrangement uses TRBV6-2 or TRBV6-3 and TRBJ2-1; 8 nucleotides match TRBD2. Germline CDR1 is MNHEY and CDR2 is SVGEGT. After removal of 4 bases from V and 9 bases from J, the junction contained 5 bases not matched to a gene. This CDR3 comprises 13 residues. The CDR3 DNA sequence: TGTGCCAGCAGTTTCGGGAGGGCCGGTGAGCAGTTCTTC. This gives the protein CASSFGRAGEQFF.

The CDR3 nucleotides are TGTGCCAGCACCATTCAACAGGGGGCGTTTGGCTATGGCTACACCTTC. As protein: CASTIQQGAFGYGYTF. V gene TRBV28 combines with J gene TRBJ1-2; 9 bases match TRBD1. The germline gives CDR1 MDHEN, CDR2 SYDVKM. The V segment lost 7 bases and the J segment 4 bases; nucleotides outside the gene matches: 13. There are 16 residues in the CDR3.

Written as DNA, the CDR3 is TGTGCCAGCGGGCCGACAGGGGACTACGAGCAGTACTTC. It is translated as CASGPTGDYEQYF. The V gene is TRBV6-5, the J gene TRBJ2-7; TRBD1 matches 8 bases. Losses at the gene ends were 8 bases for V and 3 bases for J; bases not matched to a gene: 6. CDR3 length: 13 amino acids. Looked up from germline, CDR1 is MNHEY and CDR2 is SVGAGI.

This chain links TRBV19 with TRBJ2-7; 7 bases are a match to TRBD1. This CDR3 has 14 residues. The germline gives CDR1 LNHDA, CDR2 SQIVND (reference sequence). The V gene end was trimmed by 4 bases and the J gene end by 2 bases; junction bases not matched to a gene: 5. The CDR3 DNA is TGTGCCAGTAGTACCCGGGACAGACCCTACGAGCAGTACTTC. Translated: CASSTRDRPYEQYF.

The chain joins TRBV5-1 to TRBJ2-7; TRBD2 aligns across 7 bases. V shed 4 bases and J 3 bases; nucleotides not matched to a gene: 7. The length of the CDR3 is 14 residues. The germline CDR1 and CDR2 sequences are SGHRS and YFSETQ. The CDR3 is CASSPDGGSYEQYF. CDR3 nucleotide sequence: TGCGCCAGCAGCCCGGATGGCGGGAGCTACGAGCAGTACTTC.

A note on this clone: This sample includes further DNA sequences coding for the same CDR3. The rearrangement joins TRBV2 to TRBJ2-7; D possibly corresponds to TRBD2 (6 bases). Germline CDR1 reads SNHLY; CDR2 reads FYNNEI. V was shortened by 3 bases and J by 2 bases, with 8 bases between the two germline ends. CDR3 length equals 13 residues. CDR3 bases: TGTGCCAGCAGTGAGGGCGGGACCTACGAGCAGTACTTC. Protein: CASSEGGTYEQYF. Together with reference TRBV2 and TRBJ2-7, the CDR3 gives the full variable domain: EPEVTQTPSHQVTQMGQEVILRCVPISNHLYFYWYRQILGQKVEFLVSFYNNEISEKSEIFDDQFSVERPDGSNFTLKIRSTKLEDSAMYFCASSEGGTYEQYFGPGTRLTVT.